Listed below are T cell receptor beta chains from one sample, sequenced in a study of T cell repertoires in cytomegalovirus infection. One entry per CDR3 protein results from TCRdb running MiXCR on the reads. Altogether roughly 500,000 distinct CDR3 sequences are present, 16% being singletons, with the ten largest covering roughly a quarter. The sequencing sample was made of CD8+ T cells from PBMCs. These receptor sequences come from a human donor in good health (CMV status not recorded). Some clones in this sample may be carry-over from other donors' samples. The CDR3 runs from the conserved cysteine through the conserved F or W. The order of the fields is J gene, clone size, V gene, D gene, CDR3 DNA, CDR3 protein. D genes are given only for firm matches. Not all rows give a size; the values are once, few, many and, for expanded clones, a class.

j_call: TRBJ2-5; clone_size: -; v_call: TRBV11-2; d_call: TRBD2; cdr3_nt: TGTGCCAGCAGCTTAGTGTCTAGCGGGAGGGCCCTTGAGACCCAGTACTTC; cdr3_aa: CASSLVSSGRALETQYF
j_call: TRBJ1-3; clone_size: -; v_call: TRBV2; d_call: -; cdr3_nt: TGTGCCAGCAGTTTTCAGGTCGGAAACACCATATATTTT; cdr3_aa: CASSFQVGNTIYF
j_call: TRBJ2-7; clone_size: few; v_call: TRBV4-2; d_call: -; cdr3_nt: TGTGCCAGCAGCCAAGATAGGGAACACTACGAGCAGTACTTC; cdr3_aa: CASSQDREHYEQYF
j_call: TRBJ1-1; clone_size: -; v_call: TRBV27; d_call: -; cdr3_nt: TGTGCCAGCAGTCTAGGGTTCTTCACTGAAGCTTTCTTT; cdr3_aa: CASSLGFFTEAFF
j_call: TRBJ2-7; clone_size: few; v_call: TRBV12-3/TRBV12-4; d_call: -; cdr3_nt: TGTGCCAGCAGTTTCGGTGTCGGGCTTTACGAGCAGTACTTC; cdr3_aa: CASSFGVGLYEQYF
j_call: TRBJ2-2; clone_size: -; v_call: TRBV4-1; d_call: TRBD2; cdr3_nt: TGCGCCAGCAGCCAAGGGCGGCTAGCGGGGGGCACCGGGGAGCTGTTTTTT; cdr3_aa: CASSQGRLAGGTGELFF
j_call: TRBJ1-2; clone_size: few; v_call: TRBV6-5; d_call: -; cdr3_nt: TGTGCCAGCAGTTACCGGCAGGGCTACTATGGCTACACCTTC; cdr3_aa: CASSYRQGYYGYTF
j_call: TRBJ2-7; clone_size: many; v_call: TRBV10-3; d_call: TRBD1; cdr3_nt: TGTGCCATCAGTTGGGACAGTACCTACGAGCAGTACTTC; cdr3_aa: CAISWDSTYEQYF
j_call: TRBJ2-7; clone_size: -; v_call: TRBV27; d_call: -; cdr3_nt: TGTGCCAGCAGCCCGGGACTCCAAGCCTACGAGCAGTACTTC; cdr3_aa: CASSPGLQAYEQYF
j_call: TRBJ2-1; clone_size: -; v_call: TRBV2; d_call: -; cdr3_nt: TGTGCCAGCATCGGGGTAGCCCATGAGCAGTTCTTC; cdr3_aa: CASIGVAHEQFF
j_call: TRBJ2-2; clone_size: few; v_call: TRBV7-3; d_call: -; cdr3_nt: TGTGCCAGCAGCACCTCGGTGGACACCGGGGAGCTGTTTTTT; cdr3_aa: CASSTSVDTGELFF
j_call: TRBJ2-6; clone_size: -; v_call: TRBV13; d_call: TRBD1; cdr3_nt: TGTGCCAGCAGCTTAGGCCCGATACAGGGGTCGAATAGTCTGCTTCATGGGGCCAACGTCCTGACTTTC; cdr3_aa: CASSLGPIQGSNSLLHGANVLTF
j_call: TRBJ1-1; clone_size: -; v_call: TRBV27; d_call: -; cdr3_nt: TGTGCCAGCAGTCCCCGGACTTCACCGAACACTGAAGCTTTCTTT; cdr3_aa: CASSPRTSPNTEAFF
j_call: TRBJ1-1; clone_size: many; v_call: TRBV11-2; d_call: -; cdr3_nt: TGTGCCAGCAGCCTCACACAGCAAAGGGGAGACTCTGAAGCTTTCTTT; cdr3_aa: CASSLTQQRGDSEAFF
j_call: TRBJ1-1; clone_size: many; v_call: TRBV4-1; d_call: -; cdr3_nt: TGCGCCAGCAGTCGTTATCAGAGCACTGAAGCTTTCTTT; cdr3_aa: CASSRYQSTEAFF
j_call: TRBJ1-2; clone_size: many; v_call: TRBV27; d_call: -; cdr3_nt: TGTGCCAGCAGTTTATCGGAGGGCGGAGGCTACACCTTC; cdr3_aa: CASSLSEGGGYTF
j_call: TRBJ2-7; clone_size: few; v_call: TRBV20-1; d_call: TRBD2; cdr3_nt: TGCAGTGCCCCCTTGGCTAGCGGATGGGACGAGCAGTACTTC; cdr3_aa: CSAPLASGWDEQYF
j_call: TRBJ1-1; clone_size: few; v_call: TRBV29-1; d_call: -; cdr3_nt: TGCAGCGTTGAATCGGATGGGGCGCGGACTGAAGCTTTCTTT; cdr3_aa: CSVESDGARTEAFF
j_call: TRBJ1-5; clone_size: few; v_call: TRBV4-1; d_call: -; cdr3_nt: TGCGCCAGCAGCCAAGATCATGGGGACAACCAGCCCCAGCATTTT; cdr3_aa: CASSQDHGDNQPQHF
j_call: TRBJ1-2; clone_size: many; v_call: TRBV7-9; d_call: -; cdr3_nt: TGTGCCAGCAGTGTGGGTTACTATGGCTACACCTTC; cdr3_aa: CASSVGYYGYTF
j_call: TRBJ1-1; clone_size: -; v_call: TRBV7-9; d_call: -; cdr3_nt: TGTGCCAGCAGCTTAGCGGTGAAGGCCGAAGCTTTCTTT; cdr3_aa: CASSLAVKAEAFF
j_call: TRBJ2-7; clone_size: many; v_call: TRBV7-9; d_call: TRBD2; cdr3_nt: TGTGCCAGCCGCTCTAGCGGGGGCCTCAGGGGCTACGAGCAGTACTTC; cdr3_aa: CASRSSGGLRGYEQYF
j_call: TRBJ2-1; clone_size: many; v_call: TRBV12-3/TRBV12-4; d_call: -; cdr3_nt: TGTGCCAGCAGTTTTGGGGGCGACAGCTCCTACAATGAGCAGTTCTTC; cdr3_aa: CASSFGGDSSYNEQFF
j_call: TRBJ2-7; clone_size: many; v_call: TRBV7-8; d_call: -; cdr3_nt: TGTGCCAGCAGCTTAAGTCCCCTTGGCTCCTACGAGCAGTACTTC; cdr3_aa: CASSLSPLGSYEQYF
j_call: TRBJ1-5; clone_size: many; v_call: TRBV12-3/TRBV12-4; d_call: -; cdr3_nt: TGTGCCAGCAGCGAAGACAGGTTGCTTCAGCCCCAGCATTTT; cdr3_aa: CASSEDRLLQPQHF
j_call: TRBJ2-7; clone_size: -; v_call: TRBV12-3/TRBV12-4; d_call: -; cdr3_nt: TGTGCCAGCACCAACAACACGGAAGCGGTGCCCTACGAGCAGTACTTC; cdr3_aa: CASTNNTEAVPYEQYF
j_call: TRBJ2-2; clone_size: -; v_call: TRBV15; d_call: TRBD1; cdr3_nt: TGTGCCACCAGCAACAGGGACAGTCCGAACACCGGGGAGCTGTTTTTT; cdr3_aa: CATSNRDSPNTGELFF
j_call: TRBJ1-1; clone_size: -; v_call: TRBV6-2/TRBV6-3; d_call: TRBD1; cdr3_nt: TGTGCCAGCAGCCTCTTCCGGGACAGGCTAACAGACTTT; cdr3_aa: CASSLFRDRLTDF
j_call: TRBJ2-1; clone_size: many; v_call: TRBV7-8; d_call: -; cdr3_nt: TGTGCCAGCAGCTTAGGGACAGCACCAGCCTACAATGAGCAGTTCTTC; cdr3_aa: CASSLGTAPAYNEQFF
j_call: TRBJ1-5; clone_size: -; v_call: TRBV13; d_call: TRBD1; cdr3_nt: TGTGCCAGCAGCCAGGACAGGGGGCTCGGGCAGCCCCAGCATTTT; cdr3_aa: CASSQDRGLGQPQHF
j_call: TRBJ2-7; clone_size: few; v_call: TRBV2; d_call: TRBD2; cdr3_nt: TGTGCCAGCAGGGACAGCGGGGGGAGGTACGAGCAGTACTTC; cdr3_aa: CASRDSGGRYEQYF
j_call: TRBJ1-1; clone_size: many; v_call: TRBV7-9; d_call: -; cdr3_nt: TGTGCCAGCAGCTCACCACCGCGGGCAGGGTTGACTGAAGCTTTCTTT; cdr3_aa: CASSSPPRAGLTEAFF
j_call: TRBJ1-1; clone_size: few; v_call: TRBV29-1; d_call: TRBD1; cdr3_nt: TGCAGCGGCGGACAGGGCGCTGAAGCTTTCTTT; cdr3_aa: CSGGQGAEAFF
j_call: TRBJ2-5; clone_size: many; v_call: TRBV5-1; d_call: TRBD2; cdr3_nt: TGCGCCAGCAGCTTGATTAGACCGACGGTTTCTGCGGGGGGCTCTCCGAGAGGAGAGACCCAGTACTTC; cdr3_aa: CASSLIRPTVSAGGSPRGETQYF
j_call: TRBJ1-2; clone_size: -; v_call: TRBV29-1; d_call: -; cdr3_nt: TGCAGCGCTACGACAGATACTAACTATGGCTACACCTTC; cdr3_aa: CSATTDTNYGYTF
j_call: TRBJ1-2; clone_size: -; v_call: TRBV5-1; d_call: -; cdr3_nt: TGCGCCAGCAGCTTGGGGCCAGGCGGCTACACCTTC; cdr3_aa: CASSLGPGGYTF
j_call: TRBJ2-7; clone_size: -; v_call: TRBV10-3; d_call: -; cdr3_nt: TGTGCCATCAGTGAGGCAGGGGCCTACTACGAGCAGTACTTC; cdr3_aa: CAISEAGAYYEQYF
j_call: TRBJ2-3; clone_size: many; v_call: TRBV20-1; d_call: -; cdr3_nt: TGCAGTGCTAGAGATCGATTTAGCGTCCCGCCGTATTTT; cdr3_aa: CSARDRFSVPPYF
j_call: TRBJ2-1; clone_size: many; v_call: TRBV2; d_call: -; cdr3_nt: TGTGCCAGCAGTGAACTAGTTGAAAATGAGCAGTTCTTC; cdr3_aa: CASSELVENEQFF
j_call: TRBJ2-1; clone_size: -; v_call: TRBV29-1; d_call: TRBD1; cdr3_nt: TGCAGCTTATTGACAGGGAGAAATGATGAGCAGTTCTTC; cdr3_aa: CSLLTGRNDEQFF
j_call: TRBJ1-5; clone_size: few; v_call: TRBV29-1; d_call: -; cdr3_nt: TGCAGCGTCCCCCGCAACTCCTGCATCGACGGGCCACGATGGAGCAATCAGCCCCAGCATTTT; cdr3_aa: CSVPRNSCIDGPRWSNQPQHF
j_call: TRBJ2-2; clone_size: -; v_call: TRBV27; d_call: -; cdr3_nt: TGTGCCAGCAAGACTTTGAACACCGGGGAGCTGTTTTTT; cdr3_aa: CASKTLNTGELFF